This T cell receptor beta chain was recovered during a study of shared clonotypes between healthy human individuals. Study details: With ages of 18 to 49, the donors were a couple of women and a few men. Whole-study results and caveats: In a few donors, around 5% of naive CD4 clonotypes appeared in common.

Several immunoSEQ plates held equal portions of the genomic DNA taken from each subset. TCRdb keeps only in-frame clones here, not all; method: immunoSEQ multiplex PCR. The sample contains some 2,500,000 clones, about nine tenths of which appear only once. Germline V gene sequence: CDR1 MDHEN, CDR2 SYDVKM. The CDR3 has 13 residues. V gave up 3 bases and J gave up 13 bases, with 16 bases separating them. About this clone itself: Antigen: not known.

Donors were Caucasian adults residing in Nashville, Tennessee, USA. The chain carries TRBV28 and TRBJ1-3; D is possibly TRBD1 (5 bases). The source material was naive CD4+ T cells from PBMCs. Subset noted: CD45RA+ positively selected. This TCR was recovered from a man between 18 and 35 years old in good health. Some clones in this sample may be carry-over from other donors' samples. The DNA for the CDR3 is TGTGCCAGCAGTTTTGGGACGGCGATGGGGATATATTTT. Translation: CASSFGTAMGIYF.